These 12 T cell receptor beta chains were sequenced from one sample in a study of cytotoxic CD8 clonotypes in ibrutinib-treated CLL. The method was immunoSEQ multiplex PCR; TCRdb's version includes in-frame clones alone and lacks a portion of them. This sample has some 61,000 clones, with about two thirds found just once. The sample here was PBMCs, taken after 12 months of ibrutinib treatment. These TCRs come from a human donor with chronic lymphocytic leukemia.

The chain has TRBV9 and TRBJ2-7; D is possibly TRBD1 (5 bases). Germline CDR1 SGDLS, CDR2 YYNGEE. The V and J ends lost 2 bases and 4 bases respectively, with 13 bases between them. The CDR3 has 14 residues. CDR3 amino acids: CASSVGQGNYEQYF. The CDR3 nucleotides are TGTGCCAGCAGCGTGGGGCAGGGTAATTACGAGCAGTACTTC.

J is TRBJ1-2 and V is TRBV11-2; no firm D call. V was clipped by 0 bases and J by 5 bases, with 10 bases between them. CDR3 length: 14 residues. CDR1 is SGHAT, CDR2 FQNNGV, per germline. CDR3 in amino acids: CASSLDTKNYGYTF. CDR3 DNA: TGTGCCAGCAGCTTAGATACGAAGAATTATGGCTACACCTTC.

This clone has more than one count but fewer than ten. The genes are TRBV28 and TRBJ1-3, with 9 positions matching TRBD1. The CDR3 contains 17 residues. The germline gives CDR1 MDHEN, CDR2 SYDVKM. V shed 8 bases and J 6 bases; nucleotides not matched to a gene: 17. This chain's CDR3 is CASGRTYNTGGENTIYF. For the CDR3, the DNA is TGTGCCAGCGGACGAACGTATAATACAGGGGGCGAAAACACCATATATTTT.

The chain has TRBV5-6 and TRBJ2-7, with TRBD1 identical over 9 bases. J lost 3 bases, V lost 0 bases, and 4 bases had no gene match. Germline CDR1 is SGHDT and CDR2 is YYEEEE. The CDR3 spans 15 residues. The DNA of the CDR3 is TGTGCCAGCAGCTTGGGGACAGGGGATGTCTACGAGCAGTACTTC. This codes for CASSLGTGDVYEQYF.

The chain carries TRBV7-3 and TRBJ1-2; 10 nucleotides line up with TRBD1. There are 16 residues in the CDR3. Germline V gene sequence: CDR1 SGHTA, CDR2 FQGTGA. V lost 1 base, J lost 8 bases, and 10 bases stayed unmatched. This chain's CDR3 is CASSLNSDGQGGGYTF. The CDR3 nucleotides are TGTGCCAGCAGCTTAAATTCCGATGGACAGGGGGGGGGCTACACCTTC. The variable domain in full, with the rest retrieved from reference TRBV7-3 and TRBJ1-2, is GAGVSQTPSNKVTEKGKYVELRCDPISGHTALYWYRQSLGQGPEFLIYFQGTGAADDSGLPNDRFFAVRPEGSVSTLKIQRTERGDSAVYLCASSLNSDGQGGGYTFGSGTRLTVV.

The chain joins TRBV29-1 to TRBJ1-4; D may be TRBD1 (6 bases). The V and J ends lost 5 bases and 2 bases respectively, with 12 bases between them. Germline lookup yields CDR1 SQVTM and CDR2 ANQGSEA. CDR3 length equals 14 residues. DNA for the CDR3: TGCAGCGTTTCGTGGGGGCAGACTAATGAAAAACTGTTTTTT. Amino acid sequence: CSVSWGQTNEKLFF.

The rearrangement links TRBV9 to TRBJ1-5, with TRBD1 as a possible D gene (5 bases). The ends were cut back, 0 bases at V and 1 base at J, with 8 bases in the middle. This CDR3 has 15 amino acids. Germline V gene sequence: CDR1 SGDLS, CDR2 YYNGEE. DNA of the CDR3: TGTGCCAGCAGCGTAGAAGGGGTGAGCAATCAGCCCCAGCATTTT. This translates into CASSVEGVSNQPQHF.

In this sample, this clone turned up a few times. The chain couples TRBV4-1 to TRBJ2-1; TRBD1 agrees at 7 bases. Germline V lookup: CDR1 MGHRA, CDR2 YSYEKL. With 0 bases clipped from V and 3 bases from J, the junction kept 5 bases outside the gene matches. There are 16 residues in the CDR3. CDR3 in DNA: TGCGCCAGCAGCCAAGAAAGGACAGGCCTCTACAATGAGCAGTTCTTC. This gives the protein CASSQERTGLYNEQFF.

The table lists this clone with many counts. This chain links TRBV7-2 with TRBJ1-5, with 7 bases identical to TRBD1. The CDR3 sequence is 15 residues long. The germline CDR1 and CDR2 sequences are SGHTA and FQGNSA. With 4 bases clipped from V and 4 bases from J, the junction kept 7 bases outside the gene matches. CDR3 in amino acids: CASSYKGAQNQPQHF. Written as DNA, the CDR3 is TGTGCCAGCAGCTATAAGGGGGCACAAAATCAGCCCCAGCATTTT.

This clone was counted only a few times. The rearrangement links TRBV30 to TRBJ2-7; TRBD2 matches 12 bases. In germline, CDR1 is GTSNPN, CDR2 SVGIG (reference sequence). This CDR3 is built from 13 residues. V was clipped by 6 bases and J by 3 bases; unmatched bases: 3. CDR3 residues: CACILAGGYEQYF. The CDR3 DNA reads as TGTGCCTGCATACTAGCGGGGGGCTACGAGCAGTACTTC.

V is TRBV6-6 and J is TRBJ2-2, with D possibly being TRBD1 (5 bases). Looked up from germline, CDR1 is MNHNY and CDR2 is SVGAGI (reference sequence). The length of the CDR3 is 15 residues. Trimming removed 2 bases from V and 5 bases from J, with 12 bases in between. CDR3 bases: TGTGCCAGCAGTTACGTGGCAGGGCGGACCGGGGAGCTGTTTTTT. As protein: CASSYVAGRTGELFF.

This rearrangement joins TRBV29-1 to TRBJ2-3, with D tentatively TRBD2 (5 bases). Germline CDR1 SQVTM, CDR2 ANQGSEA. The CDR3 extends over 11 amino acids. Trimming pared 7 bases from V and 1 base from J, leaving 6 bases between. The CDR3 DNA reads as TGCAGCGGGACTCGCACAGATACGCAGTATTTT. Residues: CSGTRTDTQYF.